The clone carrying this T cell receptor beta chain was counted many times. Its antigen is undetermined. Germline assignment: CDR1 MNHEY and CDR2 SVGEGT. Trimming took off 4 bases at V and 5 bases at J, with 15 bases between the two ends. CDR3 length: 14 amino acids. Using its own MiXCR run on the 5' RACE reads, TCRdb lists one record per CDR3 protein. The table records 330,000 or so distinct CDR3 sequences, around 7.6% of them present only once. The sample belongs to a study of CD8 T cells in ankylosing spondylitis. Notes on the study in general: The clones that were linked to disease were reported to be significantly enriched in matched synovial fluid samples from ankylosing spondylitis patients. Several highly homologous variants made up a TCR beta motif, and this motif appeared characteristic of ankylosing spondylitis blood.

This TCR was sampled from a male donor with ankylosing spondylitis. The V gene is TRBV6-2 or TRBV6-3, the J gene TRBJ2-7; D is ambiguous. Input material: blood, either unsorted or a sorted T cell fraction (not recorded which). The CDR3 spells CASSSRGRKHEQYF. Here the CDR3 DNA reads TGTGCCAGCAGTTCTCGCGGACGGAAACACGAGCAGTACTTC.